This TCR beta chain was sequenced during a study of blood T cells in healthy people across ages. Study-wide points: Older age coincided with a roughly linear decline in TCR beta diversity per million T cells.

Using a J-beta primer mix together with a sample-barcoded 5' primer, a second PCR was run for roughly 6 to 11 cycles. Researchers report that a template-switch adaptor with 12 random nucleotides tagged each cDNA molecule. A single record per CDR3 protein comes from TCRdb applying MiXCR to the 5' RACE reads. The table has about 650,000 distinct CDR3 sequences, 45% to 60% seen once. As concerns this clonotype: As yet, its antigen is unknown.

The CDR3 loop spans 14 amino acids. With V trimmed by 4 bases and J by 4 bases, 6 bases remained unmatched. Germline values: CDR1 SGHRS, CDR2 YFSETQ. This sequence joins TRBV5-1 and TRBJ2-5; TRBD1 matches 8 bases. Sequenced sample: blood. The TCR originated in an elderly woman in good health. The CDR3 coding sequence is TGCGCCAGCAGCGTGTATGACAGGGGAGAGACCCAGTACTTC. It is translated as CASSVYDRGETQYF.